A selection of T cell receptor beta chains follows, all from one sample in a study of blood T cell repertoires in COVID-19. Profiling relied on immunoSEQ multiplex PCR, and the TCRdb table lists in-frame clones only, not all of them. The table records about 150,000 clones, 75% to 85% of them present only once. The sequenced sample was peripheral blood. These receptors all come from a woman aged 55 to 70 with COVID-19, enrolled during active disease. Both conserved end residues are trimmed from each CDR3. The order of the fields is CDR3 protein, J gene, clone size, V gene. Size values are once, few and many counts, or a class for expanded clones, and some rows have none.

ASSLEASGRWGNEQF | TRBJ2-1 | NA | TRBV7-2
ASSFGVASDEQF | TRBJ2-1 | NA | TRBV5-1
ASSSGGDSPLH | TRBJ1-6 | NA | TRBV5-1
ASSGDSYSNQPQH | TRBJ1-5 | NA | TRBV6-5
ASSPRLAGAPGTGELF | TRBJ2-2 | once | TRBV19
ASSEIWRSSGNTIY | TRBJ1-3 | NA | TRBV6-1
ASSHGGVESNQPQH | TRBJ1-5 | NA | TRBV3-1/TRBV3-2
ASSPTASTDTQY | TRBJ2-3 | many | TRBV3-1/TRBV3-2
AWSALSRGGAF | TRBJ1-1 | NA | TRBV30
ASSATPGSEAF | TRBJ1-1 | NA | TRBV6-4
ASSVSGREKLF | TRBJ1-4 | NA | TRBV9
ASRSTGQGYEQY | TRBJ2-7 | once | TRBV27
ASSFGGALSGNTIY | TRBJ1-3 | NA | TRBV5-4
ASSPEGQMNTEAF | TRBJ1-1 | NA | TRBV18
ASSYPGETQY | TRBJ2-5 | NA | TRBV6-5
ASSLDQGLLKVTEAF | TRBJ1-1 | NA | TRBV7-9
SVQGSTEAF | TRBJ1-1 | NA | TRBV29-1
ASSLGDRDTEAF | TRBJ1-1 | NA | TRBV7-9
ASTGDYLTDTQY | TRBJ2-3 | NA | TRBV25-1
ASSVEGAIGEKLF | TRBJ1-4 | NA | TRBV9
ASSMGINTGELF | TRBJ2-2 | NA | TRBV19
ASSRDMHTGELF | TRBJ2-2 | NA | TRBV27
ASSDPGLSSRGTQY | TRBJ2-3 | NA | TRBV7-9
ASSFGQVGDTQY | TRBJ2-3 | NA | TRBV7-3
ASSPGLAGREEQY | TRBJ2-7 | NA | TRBV7-7
ASSLDGLITEAF | TRBJ1-1 | NA | TRBV11-2
ASSSMGQGFQETQY | TRBJ2-5 | once | TRBV5-1
ASSEDAGPVGNTIY | TRBJ1-3 | NA | TRBV6-1
ASSEALPVNSPLH | TRBJ1-6 | NA | TRBV2
ASGLRQGNTGELF | TRBJ2-2 | NA | TRBV12-5
ASSTGQGQAEAF | TRBJ1-1 | once | TRBV10-2
ASRGTGGREKLF | TRBJ1-4 | NA | TRBV2
ASSSGTGSGNTIY | TRBJ1-3 | NA | TRBV5-1
ASSPRPGTNTEAF | TRBJ1-1 | NA | TRBV11-2
ASGREAGTYEQY | TRBJ2-7 | NA | TRBV12-5
ASKRTANNEQF | TRBJ2-1 | NA | TRBV19
ASGEAETQY | TRBJ2-5 | once | TRBV18
ASSRRDREGEKLF | TRBJ1-4 | few | TRBV18
ASSLEIAGTGELF | TRBJ2-2 | NA | TRBV11-3
ASSVGTGYNEQF | TRBJ2-1 | NA | TRBV5-4
ASTDGVAEGSPLH | TRBJ1-6 | NA | TRBV10-2